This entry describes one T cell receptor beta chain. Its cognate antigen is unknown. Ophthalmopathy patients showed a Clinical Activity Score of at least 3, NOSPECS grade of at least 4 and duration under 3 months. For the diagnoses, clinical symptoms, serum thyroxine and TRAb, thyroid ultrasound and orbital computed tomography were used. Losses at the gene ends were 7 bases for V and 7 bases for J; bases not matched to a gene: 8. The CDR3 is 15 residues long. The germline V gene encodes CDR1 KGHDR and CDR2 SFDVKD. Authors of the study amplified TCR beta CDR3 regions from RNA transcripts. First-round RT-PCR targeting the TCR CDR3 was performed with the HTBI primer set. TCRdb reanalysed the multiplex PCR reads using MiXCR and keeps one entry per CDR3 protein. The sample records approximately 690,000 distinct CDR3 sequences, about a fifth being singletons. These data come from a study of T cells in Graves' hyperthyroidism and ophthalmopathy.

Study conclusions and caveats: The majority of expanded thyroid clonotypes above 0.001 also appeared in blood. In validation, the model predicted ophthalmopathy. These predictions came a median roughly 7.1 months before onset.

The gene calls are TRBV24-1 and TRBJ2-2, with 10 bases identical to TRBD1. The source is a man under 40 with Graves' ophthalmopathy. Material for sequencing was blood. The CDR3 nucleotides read TGTGCCACCAGGGATCGGACAGGGGGGGTCGGGGAGCTGTTTTTT. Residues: CATRDRTGGVGELFF.